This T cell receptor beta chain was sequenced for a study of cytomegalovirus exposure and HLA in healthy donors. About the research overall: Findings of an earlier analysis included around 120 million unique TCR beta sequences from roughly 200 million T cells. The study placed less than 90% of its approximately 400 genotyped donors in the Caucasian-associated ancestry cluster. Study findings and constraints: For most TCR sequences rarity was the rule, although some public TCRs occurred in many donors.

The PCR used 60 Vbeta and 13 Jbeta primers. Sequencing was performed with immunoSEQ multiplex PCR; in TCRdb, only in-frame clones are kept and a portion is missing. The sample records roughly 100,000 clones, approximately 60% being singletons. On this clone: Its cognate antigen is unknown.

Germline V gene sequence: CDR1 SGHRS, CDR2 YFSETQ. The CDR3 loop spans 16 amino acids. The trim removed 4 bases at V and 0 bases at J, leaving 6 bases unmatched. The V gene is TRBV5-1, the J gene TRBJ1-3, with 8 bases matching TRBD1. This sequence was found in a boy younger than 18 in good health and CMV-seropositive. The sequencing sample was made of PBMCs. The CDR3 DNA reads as TGCGCCAGCAGCCCGGACAGGGCGAGCTCTGGAAACACCATATATTTT. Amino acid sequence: CASSPDRASSGNTIYF.